These 7 T cell receptor beta chains originate from one sample sequenced in a study of cytomegalovirus exposure and HLA in healthy donors. The PCR used 60 Vbeta and 13 Jbeta primers. Libraries were prepared by immunoSEQ multiplex PCR; TCRdb keeps only in-frame clonotypes and omits some of them. The sample includes some 250,000 clones, over 80% of them seen just once. What was sequenced was PBMCs. The receptors shown here come from a middle-aged woman in good health and CMV-seropositive.

This chain links TRBV28 with TRBJ2-2; 7 nucleotides align to TRBD2. CDR3 length: 13 residues. The germline V gene has CDR1 MDHEN and CDR2 SYDVKM. V trimming: 11 bases; J trimming: 0 bases; junction bases outside the gene matches: 3. The CDR3 spells CACRGANTGELFF. In DNA form, the CDR3 reads TGTGCCTGCCGGGGGGCGAACACCGGGGAGCTGTTTTTT.

V gene TRBV7-2 combines with J gene TRBJ2-7, with 8 bases matching TRBD1. With V trimmed by 6 bases and J by 5 bases, 12 bases remained unmatched. Per the germline V gene, CDR1 is SGHTA and CDR2 is FQGNSA. The CDR3 is made up of 15 amino acids. The CDR3 loop reads CASSSIRTGPDEQYF. CDR3 DNA sequence: TGTGCCAGCAGTTCCATCCGGACAGGGCCGGACGAGCAGTACTTC.

The chain carries TRBV19 and TRBJ2-1; 9 positions agree with TRBD2. V trimming: 4 bases; J trimming: 8 bases; junction bases outside the gene matches: 9. This CDR3 comprises 15 residues. CDR1 LNHDA and CDR2 SQIVND come from the germline V gene (reference sequence). The chain's CDR3 is CASSKRLAAGDEQFF. Here the CDR3 DNA reads TGTGCCAGTAGTAAGCGACTAGCGGCTGGCGATGAGCAGTTCTTC.

The chain employs TRBV25-1 and TRBJ1-2, with TRBD1 as a possible D gene (6 bases). Germline V gene sequence: CDR1 MGHDK, CDR2 SYGVNS. The CDR3 consists of 13 residues. Trimming pared 3 bases from V and 7 bases from J, leaving 12 bases between. The DNA for the CDR3 is TGTGCCAGCAGTGAGCGGGGGCCGGGTGGCTACACCTTC. Amino acids: CASSERGPGGYTF.

This clone was observed once. The CDR3 bases are TGTGCCAGCAGCTCCATCCAAAGTTGGGCAGGGGATGGAAACACCATATATTTT. As protein: CASSSIQSWAGDGNTIYF. The rearrangement joins TRBV11-3 to TRBJ1-3; D possibly corresponds to TRBD1 (6 bases). This CDR3 is 18 amino acids long. The germline gives CDR1 SGHNT, CDR2 YENEEA. The V gene lost 4 bases and the J gene lost 3 bases, with 22 bases spanning the gap.

Here the CDR3 reads CASRLGVSPGNTIYF. CDR3 nucleotide sequence: TGTGCCAGCAGGCTAGGGGTTAGCCCTGGAAACACCATATATTTT. The rearrangement links TRBV6-5 to TRBJ1-3; weak D call: TRBD1 (5 bases). Germline loops: CDR1 MNHEY, CDR2 SVGAGI. V was pared by 6 bases and J by 2 bases, with 14 bases between. CDR3 length: 15 amino acids.

V is TRBV7-2 and J is TRBJ1-2; D is ambiguous. CDR1 SGHTA and CDR2 FQGNSA come from the germline V gene. The CDR3 extends over 12 amino acids. The germline V and J ends were trimmed by 8 bases and 8 bases, with 15 bases remaining between them. The CDR3 DNA follows: TGTGCCAGCCGAGGCACCGCGGGGGGCTACACCTTC. Encoded protein: CASRGTAGGYTF. Using reference TRBV7-2 and TRBJ1-2 for the parts outside the CDR3, the full variable domain is GAGVSQSPSNKVTEKGKDVELRCDPISGHTALYWYRQSLGQGLEFLIYFQGNSAPDKSGLPSDRFSAERTGGSVSTLTIQRTQQEDSAVYLCASRGTAGGYTFGSGTRLTVV.